The 10 T cell receptor beta chains presented below share a single source sample, sequenced in a study of shared clonotypes between healthy human individuals. Generated by immunoSEQ multiplex PCR, the TCRdb table keeps only in-frame clones and is missing some. The sample lists approximately 350,000 clones, about 74% occurring once. Sequenced: memory CD4+ T cells sorted from blood. Subset specified: CD45RA-negative fraction. These TCRs come from a man aged 25 to 40 in good health.

The V call is TRBV28, the J call TRBJ1-5, with 7 bases lining up with TRBD1. Per the germline V gene, CDR1 is MDHEN and CDR2 is SYDVKM. With V trimmed by 7 bases and J by 0 bases, 12 bases remained unmatched. This CDR3 spans 17 amino acids. The DNA for the CDR3 is TGTGCCAGCACCTCAGGGGGATCCCGATATAGCAATCAGCCCCAGCATTTT. This sequence encodes CASTSGGSRYSNQPQHF.

Regarding this clone: In the same sample, other DNA sequences code for this CDR3. The chain joins TRBV5-1 to TRBJ2-5; D ambiguous. Germline values: CDR1 SGHRS, CDR2 YFSETQ. V was clipped by 4 bases and J by 4 bases, with 11 bases between them. This CDR3 comprises 13 residues. This CDR3 is CASSIGVGETQYF. The CDR3, as DNA: TGCGCCAGCAGCATAGGTGTGGGAGAGACCCAGTACTTC.

The rearrangement joins TRBV11-2 to TRBJ2-5; D might be TRBD1 (6 bases). Germline-derived CDR1 and CDR2 are SGHAT and FQNNGV. The CDR3 consists of 16 residues. Deletions cut 5 bases from V and 2 bases from J, with 18 bases between. The CDR3 sequence is CASSTQGGWGQETQYF. The CDR3 coding sequence is TGTGCCAGCAGCACACAAGGGGGATGGGGACAAGAGACCCAGTACTTC.

V and J are TRBV6-1 and TRBJ2-6; D is unresolved. CDR1 and CDR2 from the germline V gene are MNHNS and SASEGT. CDR3 length equals 14 residues. The ends were cut back, 4 bases at V and 0 bases at J, with 4 bases in the middle. The CDR3 protein is CASSAHSGANVLTF. The CDR3 DNA reads as TGTGCCAGCAGTGCACACTCTGGGGCCAACGTCCTGACTTTC.

This rearrangement joins TRBV5-1 to TRBJ2-1; TRBD1 or TRBD2 may be the D gene (5 bases each). The CDR3 has 14 amino acids. V lost 2 bases to trimming and J lost 10 bases, with 16 bases between them. CDR1 and CDR2 (germline): SGHRS, YFSETQ. The CDR3 is CASSFQGRGGEQFF. The CDR3 DNA follows: TGCGCCAGCAGCTTCCAGGGAAGGGGCGGGGAGCAGTTCTTC.

Notes on this clone: Other DNA sequences in the same sample also yield this CDR3. The chain employs TRBV28 and TRBJ2-2; D remains unclear. The CDR3 extends over 12 amino acids. Trimming left V 5 bases short and J 3 bases short, with 4 bases between. Germline lookup yields CDR1 MDHEN and CDR2 SYDVKM. The CDR3 here is CASSLYTGELFF. In DNA, the CDR3 is TGTGCCAGCAGTCTCTACACCGGGGAGCTGTTTTTT.

V is TRBV15 and J is TRBJ2-3; D might be TRBD2 (6 bases). This CDR3 comprises 15 residues. CDR1 LNHNV and CDR2 YYDKDF come from the germline V gene (reference sequence). Trimming removed 1 base at V and 6 bases at J, with 14 bases between. CDR3 region: CATSRAGQRGDTQYF. CDR3 DNA: TGTGCCACCAGCAGAGCTGGCCAACGGGGGGATACGCAGTATTTT. Full variable domain (missing parts from reference TRBV15 and TRBJ2-3): DAMVIQNPRYQVTQFGKPVTLSCSQTLNHNVMYWYQQKSSQAPKLLFHYYDKDFNNEADTPDNFQSRRPNTSFCFLDIRSPGLGDTAMYLCATSRAGQRGDTQYFGPGTRLTVL.

The DNA for the CDR3 is TGCGCCAGCAGCCAAGCGATGGCTAGCGGCACAGATACGCAGTATTTT. Amino acid sequence: CASSQAMASGTDTQYF. V is TRBV4-3 and J is TRBJ2-3, with D possibly matching TRBD2 (6 bases). Trimming stripped 1 base from V and 1 base from J, with 12 bases between. The CDR3 extends over 16 amino acids. Germline CDR1 is LGHNA and CDR2 is YSLEER.

This clone occurred many times. V usage is TRBV9 and J usage is TRBJ1-1; D not certain. CDR3 length equals 16 residues. Germline values: CDR1 SGDLS, CDR2 YYNGEE. The ends were cut back, 4 bases at V and 0 bases at J, with 16 bases in the middle. Written as DNA, the CDR3 is TGTGCCAGCAGCCCTACGGGCGGTGGCATGAACACTGAAGCTTTCTTT. Its protein is CASSPTGGGMNTEAFF.

The rearrangement links TRBV5-4 to TRBJ2-1; D remains unclear. Germline-derived CDR1 and CDR2 are SGHNT and YYREEE (reference sequence). Trimming shortened V by 0 bases and J by 5 bases, and 3 bases separated the two germline ends. The CDR3 sequence is 12 residues long. The CDR3 DNA reads TGTGCCAGCAGCTTGGATCACAATGAGCAGTTCTTC. It is translated as CASSLDHNEQFF.